The 22 T cell receptor beta chains in this list originate from one sample, sequenced in a study of T cell responses to AZD1222 COVID-19 vaccine. Assay: immunoSEQ multiplex PCR; the TCRdb copy retains only in-frame clones and omits some. The data show about 130,000 clones, about 90% seen once. The sample was peripheral blood, taken on day 0 of AZD1222 vaccination. The source of these receptors is an adult in good health.

This clone was seen once. The chain employs TRBV5-8 and TRBJ2-7; D might be TRBD2 (6 bases). The V gene's germline CDR1 is SGHTS and CDR2 YDEGEE. Trimming shortened V by 3 bases and J by 5 bases, and 18 bases separated the two germline ends. This CDR3 is built from 15 residues. The CDR3 sequence is CASSSGYGEVHEQYF. DNA of the CDR3: TGTGCCAGCAGCTCGGGGTACGGGGAGGTCCACGAGCAGTACTTC.

The genes are TRBV28 and TRBJ1-6; a possible D gene is TRBD1 (5 bases). V lost 3 bases, J lost 10 bases, and 13 bases lay in between. CDR3 size: 14 residues. Germline CDR1 is MDHEN and CDR2 is SYDVKM. The CDR3 DNA is TGTGCCAGCAGTTTGGTCGGTGGGGGGTCACCCCTCCACTTT. Protein sequence: CASSLVGGGSPLHF.

The gene calls are TRBV5-4 and TRBJ1-2; no definite D call. The V gene lost 0 bases and the J gene lost 4 bases, with 7 bases spanning the gap. Germline V gene lookup returns CDR1 SGHNT and CDR2 YYREEE (reference sequence). The CDR3 is 13 amino acids. In DNA form, the CDR3 reads TGTGCCAGCAGCTTGGCCTCTCTCTATGGCTACACCTTC. Amino acids: CASSLASLYGYTF.

The V call is TRBV6-5, the J call TRBJ1-1, with 9 bases aligning to TRBD1. CDR1 and CDR2 (germline): MNHEY, SVGAGI. The CDR3 consists of 15 residues. With 6 bases clipped from V and 0 bases from J, the junction kept 5 bases outside the gene matches. For the CDR3, the DNA is TGTGCCAGCAGACCCGGACAGGGGATGAACACTGAAGCTTTCTTT. This gives the protein CASRPGQGMNTEAFF.

V is TRBV6-5 and J is TRBJ1-1; TRBD1 aligns across 8 bases. Germline V gene sequence: CDR1 MNHEY, CDR2 SVGAGI. The CDR3 runs 14 residues. The trim removed 4 bases at V and 8 bases at J, leaving 9 bases unmatched. CDR3 loop: CASSLDRAKGEAFF. The CDR3 DNA follows: TGTGCCAGCAGTTTGGACAGGGCGAAGGGAGAAGCTTTCTTT.

The CDR3 DNA is TGTGCCACCAGCAGATTCCAGGGACAGGGGAGAGTTCAGCCCCAGCATTTT. Amino acid sequence: CATSRFQGQGRVQPQHF. The V and J genes are TRBV15 and TRBJ1-5, with 10 bases identical to TRBD1. The germline CDR1 and CDR2 sequences are LNHNV and YYDKDF (reference sequence). With 2 bases clipped from V and 6 bases from J, the junction kept 10 bases outside the gene matches. The CDR3 contains 17 residues.

The chain combines TRBV19 with TRBJ1-1, with 8 bases lining up with TRBD1. After removal of 6 bases from V and 8 bases from J, the junction contained 5 bases not matched to a gene. This CDR3 region has 12 residues. Germline V lookup: CDR1 LNHDA, CDR2 SQIVND (reference sequence). The CDR3 protein is CASRGQGREAFF. The CDR3 region has the DNA TGTGCCAGTAGAGGACAGGGCCGAGAAGCTTTCTTT.

The V gene is TRBV29-1, the J gene TRBJ1-1; D is uncertain. The germline V and J ends were trimmed by 2 bases and 7 bases, with 14 bases remaining between them. The CDR3 contains 13 residues. Per the germline V gene, CDR1 is SQVTM and CDR2 is ANQGSEA. CDR3 residues: CSVEHHDTLEAFF. As DNA, the CDR3 is TGCAGCGTTGAACACCACGACACCCTTGAAGCTTTCTTT.

This clone has only a few counts. The V and J genes are TRBV2 and TRBJ2-7; D is possibly TRBD2 (6 bases). Germline assignment: CDR1 SNHLY and CDR2 FYNNEI. Trimming took 7 bases from V and 6 from J, leaving 16 bases between them. The CDR3 runs to 13 residues. The CDR3 coding sequence is TGTGCCAGCATGGGCGGGGTGTCTGGCGAGCAGTACTTC. This encodes CASMGGVSGEQYF. The variable domain in full, with the rest retrieved from reference TRBV2 and TRBJ2-7, is EPEVTQTPSHQVTQMGQEVILRCVPISNHLYFYWYRQILGQKVEFLVSFYNNEISEKSEIFDDQFSVERPDGSNFTLKIRSTKLEDSAMYFCASMGGVSGEQYFGPGTRLTVT.

The V gene is TRBV27, the J gene TRBJ1-2, with 8 bases aligning to TRBD1. Germline V gene data show CDR1 as MNHEY and CDR2 as SMNVEV (reference sequence). Unmatched junction bases numbered 10, after V lost 5 bases and J lost 8 bases. The CDR3 sequence is 14 residues long. The CDR3 here is CASSPQRTGNGYTF. The CDR3 DNA reads TGTGCCAGCAGTCCGCAGCGGACAGGGAACGGCTACACCTTC.

V is TRBV4-2 and J is TRBJ1-6, with D possibly being TRBD1 (5 bases). Germline assignment: CDR1 LGHNA and CDR2 YNFKEQ. The CDR3 loop spans 16 amino acids. The V end lost 3 bases, the J end lost 9 bases, and 18 bases lay between the germline ends. The CDR3 is CASSQPSETVTSPLHF. CDR3 nucleotide sequence: TGTGCCAGCAGCCAGCCTAGCGAGACAGTGACTTCACCCCTCCACTTT.

This chain uses TRBV28 with TRBJ2-5; TRBD2 matches 8 bases. The junction had 8 bases not matched to a gene; V was cut back by 2 bases and J by 3 bases. Germline V lookup: CDR1 MDHEN, CDR2 SYDVKM. CDR3 length: 16 amino acids. The CDR3 sequence: CASSLPGGGREETQYF. The CDR3 DNA follows: TGTGCCAGCAGTTTACCGGGAGGGGGTAGAGAAGAGACCCAGTACTTC.

The chain uses TRBV4-2 and TRBJ1-4; possible D gene TRBD1, 6 bases. The CDR3 has 18 residues. V lost 0 bases and J lost 8, with 22 bases in between. Germline lookup yields CDR1 LGHNA and CDR2 YNFKEQ. CDR3 DNA sequence: TGTGCCAGCAGCCAAGATGGCAGGGGCTGGTTAGTCGGAGAAAAACTGTTTTTT. This encodes CASSQDGRGWLVGEKLFF.

For the CDR3, the DNA is TGTGCCAGTTACTGGGGGGGGAAAGATACGCAGTATTTT. Protein: CASYWGGKDTQYF. The chain uses TRBV6-8 and TRBJ2-3; 7 nucleotides agree with TRBD2. The V gene end was trimmed by 9 bases and the J gene end by 5 bases; junction bases not matched to a gene: 8. CDR3 length equals 13 residues. Germline assignment: CDR1 MNHGY and CDR2 SAAAGT.

CDR3 bases: TGTGCCAGCAGCTTATTTAGCGGGACTGCGGATACGCAGTATTTT. Its protein is CASSLFSGTADTQYF. The chain combines TRBV7-6 with TRBJ2-3; 8 nucleotides align to TRBD2. The ends lost 2 bases at V and 6 bases at J; junction bases unmatched: 7. Germline CDR1 and CDR2: SGHVS and FNYEAQ. This CDR3 has 15 residues.

The chain combines TRBV18 with TRBJ2-2; 10 nucleotides line up with TRBD2. After removal of 2 bases from V and 2 bases from J, the junction contained 5 bases not matched to a gene. Germline loops: CDR1 KGHSH, CDR2 LQKENI. CDR3 length: 17 residues. CDR3 sequence (DNA): TGTGCCAGCTCACCAATTGCTAGCGGGAGAAACACCGGGGAGCTGTTTTTT. This translates into CASSPIASGRNTGELFF.

The chain uses TRBV21-1 and TRBJ2-7; the table's D call, TRBD2, was not checked against the DNA. TRBV21-1 is flagged as a pseudogene. The CDR3 is 15 amino acids. CDR3 nucleotide sequence: TGTGCCAGCAGCATTAGCGGGAGGGCCACCTACGAGCAGTACTTC. As protein: CASSISGRATYEQYF.

Points on this clone: One junction end does not reproduce the germline sequence, and a read error may be involved. The V and J genes are TRBV9 and TRBJ1-5, with D unresolved. Germline values: CDR1 SGDLS, CDR2 YYNGEE. The CDR3 runs to 14 residues. CDR3 nucleotide sequence: TGTGCCAGCAGCGTAGACGGTATCAATCAGTCCCAGCATTTT. Its translation: CASSVDGINQSQHF.

The chain joins TRBV20-1 to TRBJ2-7; D remains unclear. V was shortened by 3 bases and J by 2 bases, with 11 bases between the two germline ends. The CDR3 sequence is 13 residues long. The germline gives CDR1 DFQATT, CDR2 SNEGSKA (reference sequence). DNA of the CDR3: TGCAGTGCTAGTCATGCATCTACCTACGAGCAGTACTTC. Protein product: CSASHASTYEQYF.

The rearrangement joins TRBV29-1 to TRBJ2-2; maybe TRBD2 (5 bases). Germline CDR1 and CDR2: SQVTM and ANQGSEA. Trimming took off 3 bases at V and 0 bases at J, with 8 bases between the two ends. The CDR3 length is 14 residues. Here the CDR3 reads CSVDQDSNTGELFF. The DNA for the CDR3 is TGCAGCGTTGATCAGGACTCGAACACCGGGGAGCTGTTTTTT.

The chain combines TRBV9 with TRBJ1-3; TRBD1 matches at 7 bases. This CDR3 has 14 residues. The J segment lost 4 bases and the V segment lost 3 bases, leaving 4 bases of the junction unmatched. Germline V gene lookup returns CDR1 SGDLS and CDR2 YYNGEE. CDR3 DNA: TGTGCCAGCAGCGCGACAGGGAACGGAAACACCATATATTTT. Residues: CASSATGNGNTIYF. Variable domain in full (rest from reference TRBV9 and TRBJ1-3): DSGVTQTPKHLITATGQRVTLRCSPRSGDLSVYWYQQSLDQGLQFLIQYYNGEERAKGNILERFSAQQFPDLHSELNLSSLELGDSALYFCASSATGNGNTIYFGEGSWLTVV.

This rearrangement joins TRBV7-2 to TRBJ2-7; maybe TRBD1 (6 bases). There are 13 residues in the CDR3. Germline values: CDR1 SGHTA, CDR2 FQGNSA. Trimming stripped 1 base from V and 6 bases from J, with 10 bases between. The CDR3 bases are TGTGCCAGCAGCTTAGAACAGGGCCGCGAGCAGTACTTC. It yields the protein CASSLEQGREQYF.